One sample yielded the 25 T cell receptor beta chains listed below, sequenced in a study of T cell changes during pregnancy in multiple sclerosis. The table came from immunoSEQ multiplex PCR; TCRdb's copy has only in-frame clones and leaves some out. The sample records tens of thousands of clones, 80% to 95% being singletons. The sample here was peripheral blood, taken in the second trimester of pregnancy. The receptors were sampled from a female donor with multiple sclerosis, enrolled in a pregnancy study.

The V call is TRBV5-1, the J call TRBJ2-7; 8 bases line up with TRBD2. Germline trimming cut 7 bases from V and 0 bases from J; bases unmatched to any gene: 9. The length of the CDR3 is 15 residues. CDR1 is SGHRS and CDR2 is YFSETQ in the germline V gene. This CDR3 reads CASATSGRSSYEQYF. CDR3 nucleotide sequence: TGCGCCAGCGCCACTAGCGGACGCAGCTCCTACGAGCAGTACTTC.

The V and J genes are TRBV2 and TRBJ1-4; D is ambiguous. This CDR3 comprises 16 residues. Trimming left V 1 base short and J 7 bases short, with 16 bases between. The germline V gene has CDR1 SNHLY and CDR2 FYNNEI. This chain's CDR3 is CASSEERVSFSEKLFF. The CDR3 DNA reads TGTGCCAGCAGTGAAGAACGGGTATCCTTCTCTGAAAAACTGTTTTTT. The entire variable domain, with the rest obtained from reference TRBV2 and TRBJ1-4, is as follows: EPEVTQTPSHQVTQMGQEVILRCVPISNHLYFYWYRQILGQKVEFLVSFYNNEISEKSEIFDDQFSVERPDGSNFTLKIRSTKLEDSAMYFCASSEERVSFSEKLFFGSGTQLSVL.

This chain connects TRBV28 to TRBJ1-3; the D gene is possibly TRBD1 (6 bases). V was pared by 5 bases and J by 4 bases, with 15 bases between. CDR3 size: 15 residues. Germline CDR1 MDHEN, CDR2 SYDVKM. CDR3 residues: CASSPGHKGGNTIYF. DNA of the CDR3: TGTGCCAGCAGTCCGGGACATAAGGGAGGAAACACCATATATTTT.

This clone has only one observation. The chain recombines TRBV10-3 with TRBJ2-2, with 8 bases identical to TRBD1. The CDR3 has 15 amino acids. V lost 2 bases and J lost 5; bases outside the gene matches: 4. Looked up from germline, CDR1 is ENHRY and CDR2 is SYGVKD. The CDR3 here is CAISEGQGRTGELFF. The CDR3 DNA follows: TGTGCCATCAGTGAGGGACAGGGTCGGACCGGGGAGCTGTTTTTT.

This clone turned up a few times. The chain combines TRBV4-3 with TRBJ1-5; D is perhaps TRBD1 (6 bases). Between the trimmed V and J ends, which lost 1 base and 5 bases, there was a span of 12 bases. CDR3 length equals 15 residues. From germline, CDR1 is LGHNA and CDR2 YSLEER. In DNA form, the CDR3 reads TGCGCCAGCAGCCAAGTACAGGGAGTGGATCAGCCCCAGCATTTT. This encodes CASSQVQGVDQPQHF.

The chain uses TRBV4-1 and TRBJ1-1, with a possible D match to TRBD1 (5 bases). The CDR3 runs 16 residues. The germline V gene encodes CDR1 MGHRA and CDR2 YSYEKL. The V and J ends lost 1 base and 1 base respectively, with 13 bases between them. The CDR3: CASSQGFGTPNTEAFF. The CDR3 nucleotides read TGCGCCAGCAGCCAAGGCTTTGGGACTCCGAACACTGAAGCTTTCTTT.

This chain links TRBV9 with TRBJ2-3; no firm D call. CDR1 SGDLS and CDR2 YYNGEE come from the germline V gene. The CDR3 runs 14 residues. Trimming stripped 0 bases from V and 4 bases from J, with 9 bases between. The DNA for the CDR3 is TGTGCCAGCAGCGTAGTCGGGTCGGCAGATACGCAGTATTTT. This encodes CASSVVGSADTQYF.

This clone was found a few times. The gene calls are TRBV5-4 and TRBJ2-3; D is ambiguous. Germline CDR1 SGHNT, CDR2 YYREEE (reference sequence). This CDR3 is built from 13 residues. The V and J ends lost 2 bases and 0 bases respectively, with 4 bases between them. The CDR3 sequence is CASSLSSTDTQYF. The CDR3 region has the DNA TGTGCCAGCAGCTTATCAAGCACAGATACGCAGTATTTT.

The chain carries TRBV27 and TRBJ1-1; the D gene is possibly TRBD1 (5 bases). From germline, CDR1 is MNHEY and CDR2 SMNVEV (reference sequence). CDR3 size: 16 residues. Trimming removed 6 bases from V and 2 bases from J, with 19 bases in between. The chain's CDR3 is CASSRRGVMSNTEAFF. DNA of the CDR3: TGTGCCAGCAGCCGGAGGGGTGTGATGAGTAACACTGAAGCTTTCTTT.

On this clone: Different DNA sequences within this sample yield the same CDR3. The gene calls are TRBV6-1 and TRBJ2-5; 14 bases fit TRBD2. From germline, CDR1 is MNHNS and CDR2 SASEGT. V trimming: 4 bases; J trimming: 2 bases; junction bases outside the gene matches: 0. There are 15 residues in the CDR3. The CDR3 nucleotides are TGTGCCAGCAGTGGACTAGCGGGGGGGCAAGAGACCCAGTACTTC. This gives the protein CASSGLAGGQETQYF.

The chain joins TRBV18 to TRBJ1-1, with TRBD1 as a possible D gene (6 bases). The CDR3 totals 15 residues. Per germline, CDR1 KGHSH and CDR2 LQKENI. V shed 0 bases and J shed 5 bases, with 13 bases lying between them. Here the CDR3 reads CASSPPRGGGTEAFF. The CDR3 DNA reads TGTGCCAGCTCACCACCCCGAGGGGGAGGGACTGAAGCTTTCTTT.

The chain links TRBV5-4 to TRBJ2-1; weak D call: TRBD2 (7 bases). V was shortened by 0 bases and J by 2 bases, with 15 bases between the two germline ends. Germline V CDR1 and CDR2: SGHNT, YYREEE (reference sequence). This CDR3 is 17 amino acids long. For the CDR3, the DNA is TGTGCCAGCAGCTTGGTTAGGGGGAGGGCCGCCTACAATGAGCAGTTCTTC. This gives the protein CASSLVRGRAAYNEQFF.

The V call is TRBV11-1, the J call TRBJ2-7, with 12 positions matching TRBD1. J was trimmed by 0 bases and V by 3 bases; bases with no gene match: 6. Germline V CDR1 and CDR2: SGHAT, FQDESV (reference sequence). The CDR3 contains 17 residues. This CDR3 reads CASSLMVGQGASYEQYF. The CDR3 bases are TGTGCCAGCAGCTTGATGGTGGGACAGGGGGCCTCCTACGAGCAGTACTTC.

The chain combines TRBV5-1 with TRBJ1-4, with 10 nucleotides matching TRBD1. Germline V gene sequence: CDR1 SGHRS, CDR2 YFSETQ. The V and J ends lost 4 bases and 5 bases, in that order; junction bases with no gene match: 2. CDR3 length equals 14 residues. CDR3 nucleotide sequence: TGCGCCAGCAGCATGGGACAGGGGAATGAAAAACTGTTTTTT. Protein sequence: CASSMGQGNEKLFF.

This chain connects TRBV5-8 to TRBJ2-7, with D possibly being TRBD2 (7 bases). Trimming removed 0 bases from V and 5 bases from J, with 12 bases in between. Germline-derived CDR1 and CDR2 are SGHTS and YDEGEE. The CDR3 is 14 amino acids. The CDR3, as DNA: TGTGCCAGCAGCTTGGATGGGGGGGCAAACGAGCAGTACTTC. As protein: CASSLDGGANEQYF.

The chain employs TRBV6-1 and TRBJ1-1; D perhaps matches TRBD1 (5 bases). Trimming cost V 3 bases and J 5 bases, with 13 bases left between them. This CDR3 comprises 14 residues. Germline V gene data show CDR1 as MNHNS and CDR2 as SASEGT. CDR3 region: CASSDQGADTEAFF. The CDR3 DNA follows: TGTGCCAGCAGTGACCAGGGCGCGGATACTGAAGCTTTCTTT.

This clone was observed a single time. The rearrangement links TRBV11-3 to TRBJ2-7; 7 bases are a match to TRBD1. V lost 5 bases to trimming and J lost 5 bases; unmatched junction nucleotides: 12. The germline V gene encodes CDR1 SGHNT and CDR2 YENEEA. The CDR3 has 15 amino acids. The CDR3 DNA is TGTGCCAGCAGCCCGGGGAGAGGGGGCAAAAACGAGCAGTACTTC. Its translation: CASSPGRGGKNEQYF.

V is TRBV5-4 and J is TRBJ2-3; D is unclear. Germline lookup yields CDR1 SGHNT and CDR2 YYREEE (reference sequence). The CDR3 is 14 amino acids. Deletions cut 2 bases from V and 2 bases from J, with 9 bases between. The CDR3 loop reads CASSFGVDTDTQYF. The CDR3 region has the DNA TGTGCCAGCAGCTTCGGAGTAGACACAGATACGCAGTATTTT. The full variable domain, rest sourced from reference TRBV5-4 and TRBJ2-3, is ETGVTQSPTHLIKTRGQQVTLRCSSQSGHNTVSWYQQALGQGPQFIFQYYREEENGRGNFPPRFSGLQFPNYSSELNVNALELDDSALYLCASSFGVDTDTQYFGPGTRLTVL.

This clone has a handful of counts. The gene calls are TRBV7-8 and TRBJ1-2; D is ambiguous. The CDR3 loop spans 10 amino acids. CDR1 and CDR2 (germline): SGHVS, FQNEAQ. The V gene lost 10 bases and the J gene lost 4 bases, with 7 bases spanning the gap. CDR3 in DNA: TGTGCCACGTCCTCCTATGGCTACACCTTC. Translating it yields CATSSYGYTF.

The chain combines TRBV5-1 with TRBJ2-1, with TRBD2 matching 9 bases. V lost 4 bases to trimming and J lost 14 bases; unmatched junction nucleotides: 10. This CDR3 has 13 amino acids. CDR1 is SGHRS, CDR2 YFSETQ, per germline. In nucleotides, the CDR3 is TGCGCCAGCAGCCACAAGGTGGCTAGCGGGGAGTTCTTC. It codes for CASSHKVASGEFF.

V usage is TRBV9 and J usage is TRBJ2-7, with a weak D call TRBD2 (6 bases). CDR3 length equals 16 residues. V was cut by 4 bases and J by 4 bases, with 21 bases left in between. CDR1 SGDLS and CDR2 YYNGEE come from the germline V gene. The CDR3 loop reads CASSPSAGPGLYEQYF. The CDR3 DNA reads TGTGCCAGCAGCCCCAGTGCGGGACCCGGCCTATACGAGCAGTACTTC.

The V call is TRBV5-1, the J call TRBJ1-4; 10 nucleotides line up with TRBD1. Unmatched junction bases numbered 8, after V lost 4 bases and J lost 5 bases. This CDR3 has 16 residues. CDR1 is SGHRS and CDR2 is YFSETQ in the germline V gene. The CDR3 DNA follows: TGCGCCAGCAGCCCGACAGGGGGCCCGAGAAATGAAAAACTGTTTTTT. Translating it yields CASSPTGGPRNEKLFF.

In this sample, this clone turned up once. CDR3 bases: TGTGCCAGCTCACCTTTACCGGGACAGGGGTTTCTAGGCGCAGATACGCAGTATTTT. Amino acid sequence: CASSPLPGQGFLGADTQYF. The chain links TRBV18 to TRBJ2-3; 10 bases line up with TRBD1. After removal of 3 bases from V and 4 bases from J, the junction contained 16 bases not matched to a gene. The CDR3 covers 19 residues. Germline loops: CDR1 KGHSH, CDR2 LQKENI.

The chain combines TRBV6-5 with TRBJ1-5; 7 nucleotides line up with TRBD1. Germline loops: CDR1 MNHEY, CDR2 SVGAGI. V lost 6 bases, J lost 2 bases, and 4 bases stayed unmatched. This CDR3 contains 14 residues. Here the CDR3 DNA reads TGTGCCAGCAGGACAGGGCCCGGCAATCAGCCCCAGCATTTT. Protein product: CASRTGPGNQPQHF.

This chain links TRBV5-1 with TRBJ2-1, with TRBD2 identical over 7 bases. Germline lookup yields CDR1 SGHRS and CDR2 YFSETQ. The CDR3 runs 14 residues. The ends lost 0 bases at V and 6 bases at J; junction bases unmatched: 3. CDR3 DNA sequence: TGCGCCAGCAGCTTGGAAACTAGCGCCAATGAGCAGTTCTTC. Translation: CASSLETSANEQFF. Complete variable domain (other parts from reference TRBV5-1 and TRBJ2-1): KAGVTQTPRYLIKTRGQQVTLSCSPISGHRSVSWYQQTPGQGLQFLFEYFSETQRNKGNFPGRFSGRQFSNSRSEMNVSTLELGDSALYLCASSLETSANEQFFGPGTRLTVL.